A single sample gave rise to the 20 T cell receptor beta chains below, sequenced in a study of blood T cells in healthy people across ages. The authors ran a second PCR of about 6 to 11 cycles using a sample-barcoded 5' primer and a J-beta primer mix. Each CDR3 protein is one row after TCRdb ran MiXCR on the 5' RACE reads. The table includes 1,300,000 or so distinct CDR3 sequences, 55% to 75% detected once. Source material: blood. Every receptor here comes from a man aged 18 to 29 in good health.

This clonotype was counted ten times or more. V gene TRBV12-3 or TRBV12-4 combines with J gene TRBJ1-1; no definite D call. V lost 1 base, J lost 4 bases, and 10 bases lay in between. The CDR3 has 14 residues. The CDR3 nucleotides read TGTGCCAGCAGTTTAGAGCGTTCGGGCACTGAAGCTTTCTTT. This gives the protein CASSLERSGTEAFF.

The chain recombines TRBV5-1 with TRBJ1-4; 9 positions agree with TRBD1. This CDR3 spans 16 amino acids. Germline trimming cut 4 bases from V and 7 bases from J; bases unmatched to any gene: 11. Germline-derived CDR1 and CDR2 are SGHRS and YFSETQ. The chain's CDR3 is CASSPGTGLSIEKLFF. In DNA, the CDR3 is TGCGCCAGCAGCCCCGGGACAGGGCTGAGTATTGAAAAACTGTTTTTT.

The DNA for the CDR3 is TGTGCCAGCAGTAATCCAGAGTACCAAGAGACCCAGTACTTC. This sequence encodes CASSNPEYQETQYF. This rearrangement joins TRBV28 to TRBJ2-5, with D unclear. Looked up from germline, CDR1 is MDHEN and CDR2 is SYDVKM. The CDR3 length is 14 residues. Trimming removed 5 bases from V and 0 bases from J, with 10 bases in between.

The V gene is TRBV20-1, the J gene TRBJ1-2; no clear D gene. From germline, CDR1 is DFQATT and CDR2 SNEGSKA (reference sequence). V lost 3 bases, J lost 2 bases, and 13 bases lay in between. This CDR3 has 14 residues. CDR3 residues: CSASATSSNYGYTF. As DNA, the CDR3 is TGCAGTGCTAGCGCGACCAGCTCAAACTATGGCTACACCTTC.

The V gene is TRBV6-6, the J gene TRBJ1-3, with D possibly being TRBD1 (5 bases). The CDR3 length is 15 residues. From germline, CDR1 is MNHNY and CDR2 SVGAGI (reference sequence). V was clipped by 4 bases and J by 0 bases, with 10 bases between them. The CDR3 sequence: CASSSSTDSGNTIYF. CDR3 coding DNA: TGTGCCAGCAGTTCCTCGACAGACTCTGGAAACACCATATATTTT.

The V call is TRBV6-5, the J call TRBJ2-4; no definite D call. The J call is doubtful: the DNA matches TRBJ2-5 better. Germline V gene data show CDR1 as MNHEY and CDR2 as SVGAGI. CDR3 size: 14 residues. The CDR3 DNA reads as TGTGCCAGCAGTTACGCGAACTGGCAAGAGACCCAGTACTTC. Translating gives CASSYANWQETQYF.

The rearrangement joins TRBV12-3 or TRBV12-4 to TRBJ2-3, with 10 nucleotides matching TRBD1. There are 21 residues in the CDR3. V dropped 0 bases and J dropped 2; count of bases not matched to a gene: 17. The CDR3 loop is CASSLAWGQGRSSGYTDTQYF. In nucleotides, the CDR3 is TGTGCCAGCAGTTTAGCGTGGGGACAGGGGAGGAGTAGCGGCTACACAGATACGCAGTATTTT.

This chain uses TRBV11-3 with TRBJ2-1; no definite D call. CDR1 and CDR2 from the germline V gene are SGHNT and YENEEA. V lost 5 bases and J 7 bases, leaving 12 bases between the germline ends. The CDR3 has 13 residues. In nucleotides, the CDR3 is TGTGCCAGCAGCGAAACCGACGTGAATGAGCAGTTCTTC. Protein sequence: CASSETDVNEQFF.

This chain joins TRBV4-1 and TRBJ1-6; D unresolved. This CDR3 is 16 amino acids long. The V gene's germline CDR1 is MGHRA and CDR2 YSYEKL. The V gene lost 4 bases and the J gene lost 2 bases, with 12 bases spanning the gap. The CDR3 region has the DNA TGCGCCAGCAGCCCCGGGAGGGAACCCTATAATTCACCCCTCCACTTT. It is translated as CASSPGREPYNSPLHF.

The rearrangement uses TRBV27 and TRBJ1-6; TRBD1 agrees at 10 bases. Germline CDR1 MNHEY, CDR2 SMNVEV (reference sequence). This CDR3 has 14 amino acids. V dropped 6 bases and J dropped 11; count of bases not matched to a gene: 7. Here the CDR3 reads CASSKDRGLTPLHF. The CDR3 DNA is TGTGCCAGCAGCAAAGACAGGGGGCTTACACCCCTCCACTTT.

CDR3 sequence (DNA): TGTGCCAGCAGCTTCGACAGGGGGAACCAAGAGACCCAGTACTTC. This translates into CASSFDRGNQETQYF. The chain is built from TRBV11-2 and TRBJ2-5; the match to TRBD1 covers 9 bases. After removal of 3 bases from V and 0 bases from J, the junction contained 2 bases not matched to a gene. The CDR3 totals 15 residues. In germline, CDR1 is SGHAT, CDR2 FQNNGV.

CDR3: CASSDQQGPGGVQFF. CDR3 sequence (DNA): TGTGCCAGCAGTGACCAGCAGGGGCCAGGGGGCGTACAGTTCTTC. The chain joins TRBV6-1 to TRBJ2-7, with TRBD1 matching 8 bases. The tail of the sequence fits TRBJ2-1 better, so the J call may be wrong. The germline CDR1 and CDR2 sequences are MNHNS and SASEGT. This CDR3 is built from 15 residues.

The V and J genes are TRBV20-1 and TRBJ1-1, with D tentatively TRBD1 (5 bases). In germline, CDR1 is DFQATT, CDR2 SNEGSKA (reference sequence). The V end was cut by 0 bases, the J end by 3 bases, with 14 bases between. The CDR3 extends over 15 amino acids. CDR3 in amino acids: CSARDPRVPDTEAFF. The CDR3 nucleotides are TGCAGTGCTAGAGACCCCAGGGTCCCTGACACTGAAGCTTTCTTT.

V usage is TRBV4-1 and J usage is TRBJ2-3; D is ambiguous. Trimming pared 1 base from V and 5 bases from J, leaving 7 bases between. Germline V CDR1 and CDR2: MGHRA, YSYEKL. CDR3 length: 13 residues. The CDR3 reads CASSQVIVDTQYF. CDR3 sequence (DNA): TGCGCCAGCAGCCAAGTAATAGTAGATACGCAGTATTTT.

The chain employs TRBV24-1 and TRBJ2-1; 9 bases match TRBD1. V was pared by 1 base and J by 7 bases, with 7 bases of the junction left unmatched. The length of the CDR3 is 16 residues. Germline CDR1 reads KGHDR; CDR2 reads SFDVKD. DNA of the CDR3: TGTGCCACCAGTGATTTTGACAGGGGGGCTTGGAATGAGCAGTTCTTC. Residues: CATSDFDRGAWNEQFF.

In its sample, this clonotype was seen a few times. The CDR3 loop is CASSRASGALETQYF. The CDR3 nucleotides read TGCGCCAGCAGCCGTGCAAGCGGGGCCTTAGAGACCCAGTACTTC. The chain has TRBV4-3 and TRBJ2-5, with TRBD2 matching over 7 bases. There are 15 residues in the CDR3. J lost 4 bases, V lost 4 bases, and 9 bases had no gene match. CDR1 and CDR2 (germline): LGHNA, YSLEER.

V and J are TRBV3-1 and TRBJ1-2; tentatively, D is TRBD1 (5 bases). Germline V gene sequence: CDR1 LGHDT, CDR2 YNNKEL (reference sequence). The V end lost 1 base, the J end lost 8 bases, and 8 bases lay between the germline ends. CDR3 size: 12 residues. The CDR3: CASSQGRQGYTF. Here the CDR3 DNA reads TGTGCCAGCAGCCAAGGAAGACAGGGCTACACCTTC.

CDR3 in amino acids: CASSRGLGGAYEQYF. The DNA for the CDR3 is TGTGCCAGCAGTCGGGGATTGGGGGGAGCCTACGAGCAGTACTTC. The chain employs TRBV12-3 or TRBV12-4 and TRBJ2-7; maybe TRBD2 (6 bases). There are 15 residues in the CDR3. V was pared by 5 bases and J by 2 bases, with 16 bases between.

The chain links TRBV20-1 to TRBJ2-5; D possibly uses TRBD1 or TRBD2 (6 bases each). The CDR3 length is 15 residues. Germline CDR1 and CDR2: DFQATT and SNEGSKA (reference sequence). Deletions cut 5 bases from V and 2 bases from J, with 18 bases between. The CDR3 region is CSAHGGQQPQETQYF. As DNA, the CDR3 is TGCAGTGCTCACGGGGGACAACAACCTCAAGAGACCCAGTACTTC.

V usage is TRBV11-2 and J usage is TRBJ2-1, with D perhaps assigned TRBD1 or TRBD2 (6 bases each). Germline CDR1 and CDR2: SGHAT and FQNNGV. The CDR3 has 19 residues. V lost 5 bases and J 1 base, leaving 24 bases between the germline ends. The CDR3 nucleotides read TGTGCCAGCAGCCGAGATACCCTGGCGGGACAAGAATCCTACAATGAGCAGTTCTTC. This sequence encodes CASSRDTLAGQESYNEQFF. Combining the CDR3 with reference TRBV11-2 and TRBJ2-1 gives the whole variable domain EAGVAQSPRYKIIEKRQSVAFWCNPISGHATLYWYQQILGQGPKLLIQFQNNGVVDDSQLPKDRFSAERLKGVDSTLKIQPAKLEDSAVYLCASSRDTLAGQESYNEQFFGPGTRLTVL.